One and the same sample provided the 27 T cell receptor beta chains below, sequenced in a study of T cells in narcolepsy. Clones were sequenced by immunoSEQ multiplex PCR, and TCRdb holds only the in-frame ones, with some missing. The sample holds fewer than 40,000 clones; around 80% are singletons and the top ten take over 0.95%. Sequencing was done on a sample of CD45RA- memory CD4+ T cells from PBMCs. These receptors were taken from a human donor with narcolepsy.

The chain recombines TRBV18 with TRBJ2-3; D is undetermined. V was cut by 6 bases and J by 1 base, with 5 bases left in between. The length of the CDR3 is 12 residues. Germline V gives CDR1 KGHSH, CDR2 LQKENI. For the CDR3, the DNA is TGTGCCAGCTCTCGGGGCACAGATACGCAGTATTTT. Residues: CASSRGTDTQYF.

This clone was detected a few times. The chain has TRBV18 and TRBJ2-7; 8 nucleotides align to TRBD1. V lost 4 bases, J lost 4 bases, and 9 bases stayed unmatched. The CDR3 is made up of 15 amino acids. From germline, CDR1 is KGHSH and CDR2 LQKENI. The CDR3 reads CASSQRGQGPYEQYV. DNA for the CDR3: TGTGCCAGCTCACAACGAGGACAGGGACCTTACGAGCAGTACGTC.

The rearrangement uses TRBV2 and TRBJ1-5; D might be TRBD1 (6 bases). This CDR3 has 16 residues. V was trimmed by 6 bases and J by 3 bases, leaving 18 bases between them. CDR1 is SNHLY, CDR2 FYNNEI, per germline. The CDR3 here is CASRTIQGSDNQPQHF. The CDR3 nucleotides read TGTGCCAGCAGAACCATACAGGGATCCGACAATCAGCCCCAGCATTTT. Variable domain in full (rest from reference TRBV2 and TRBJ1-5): EPEVTQTPSHQVTQMGQEVILRCVPISNHLYFYWYRQILGQKVEFLVSFYNNEISEKSEIFDDQFSVERPDGSNFTLKIRSTKLEDSAMYFCASRTIQGSDNQPQHFGDGTRLSIL.

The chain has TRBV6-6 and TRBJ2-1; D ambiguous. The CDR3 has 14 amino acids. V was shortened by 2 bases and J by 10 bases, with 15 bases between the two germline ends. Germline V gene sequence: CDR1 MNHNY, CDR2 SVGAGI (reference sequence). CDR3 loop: CASSYASAVWEQFF. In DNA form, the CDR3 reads TGTGCCAGCAGTTACGCTTCGGCAGTCTGGGAGCAGTTCTTC.

CDR3 coding DNA: TGTGCCAGCAGCCCCAGGGCGGAAGGCACAGATACGCAGTATTTT. Residues: CASSPRAEGTDTQYF. The chain couples TRBV5-8 to TRBJ2-3, with D perhaps matching TRBD1 (5 bases). Germline V gives CDR1 SGHTS, CDR2 YDEGEE. CDR3 length: 15 amino acids. V lost 4 bases and J 1 base, leaving 13 bases between the germline ends. Looking up the rest from reference TRBV5-8 and TRBJ2-3 gives the full variable domain: EAGVTQSPTHLIKTRGQQATLRCSPISGHTSVYWYQQALGLGLQFLLWYDEGEERNRGNFPPRFSGRQFPNYSSELNVNALELEDSALYLCASSPRAEGTDTQYFGPGTRLTVL.

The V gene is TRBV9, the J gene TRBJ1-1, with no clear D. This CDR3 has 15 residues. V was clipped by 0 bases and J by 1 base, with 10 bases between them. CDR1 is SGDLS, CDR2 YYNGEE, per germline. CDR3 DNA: TGTGCCAGCAGCGTAGTTGTAGGTCCGAACACTGAAGCTTTCTTT. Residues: CASSVVVGPNTEAFF.

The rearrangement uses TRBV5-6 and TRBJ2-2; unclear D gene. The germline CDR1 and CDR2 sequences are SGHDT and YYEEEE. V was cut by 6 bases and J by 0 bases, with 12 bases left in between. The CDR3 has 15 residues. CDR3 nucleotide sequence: TGTGCCAGCACCTCGCGGCTCCCGAACACCGGGGAGCTGTTTTTT. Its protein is CASTSRLPNTGELFF.

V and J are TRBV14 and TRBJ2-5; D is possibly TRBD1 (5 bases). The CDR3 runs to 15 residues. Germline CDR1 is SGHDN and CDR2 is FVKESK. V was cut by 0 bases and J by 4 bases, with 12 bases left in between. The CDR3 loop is CASSQEGPQGETQYF. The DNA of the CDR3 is TGTGCCAGCAGCCAAGAAGGCCCGCAGGGAGAGACCCAGTACTTC.

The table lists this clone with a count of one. CDR3 sequence: CASSIRQGSVSTEAFF. The CDR3 nucleotides are TGCGCCAGCAGCATCCGACAGGGTTCGGTATCCACTGAAGCTTTCTTT. This chain links TRBV5-1 with TRBJ1-1, with 7 bases matching TRBD1. With V trimmed by 4 bases and J by 4 bases, 13 bases remained unmatched. This CDR3 has 16 amino acids. Germline values: CDR1 SGHRS, CDR2 YFSETQ.

CDR3: CSGRPDREPMNTEAFF. CDR3 sequence (DNA): TGCAGCGGGCGCCCGGACAGGGAACCGATGAACACTGAAGCTTTCTTT. V gene TRBV29-1 combines with J gene TRBJ1-1; 8 positions agree with TRBD1. Per germline, CDR1 SQVTM and CDR2 ANQGSEA. V was clipped by 7 bases and J by 0 bases; unmatched bases: 13. The CDR3 runs 16 residues.

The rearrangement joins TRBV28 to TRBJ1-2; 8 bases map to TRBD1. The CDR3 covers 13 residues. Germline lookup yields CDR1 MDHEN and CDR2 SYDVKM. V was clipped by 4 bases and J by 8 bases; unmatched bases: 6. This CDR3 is CASSSQGDGGYTF. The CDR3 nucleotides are TGTGCCAGCAGTTCACAGGGGGATGGAGGCTACACCTTC.

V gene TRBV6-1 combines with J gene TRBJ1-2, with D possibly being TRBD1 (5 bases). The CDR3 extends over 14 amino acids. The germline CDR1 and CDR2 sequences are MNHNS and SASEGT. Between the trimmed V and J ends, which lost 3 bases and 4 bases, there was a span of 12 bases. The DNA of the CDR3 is TGTGCCAGCAGTGATTGGGGGTTGGGCTATGGCTACACCTTC. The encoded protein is CASSDWGLGYGYTF.

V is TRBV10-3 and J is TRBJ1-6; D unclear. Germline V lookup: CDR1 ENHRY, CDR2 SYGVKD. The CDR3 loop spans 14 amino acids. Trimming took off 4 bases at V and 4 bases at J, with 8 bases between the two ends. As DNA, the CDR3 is TGTGCCATCAGTGCGAAGGGATATAATTCACCCCTCCACTTT. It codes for CAISAKGYNSPLHF.

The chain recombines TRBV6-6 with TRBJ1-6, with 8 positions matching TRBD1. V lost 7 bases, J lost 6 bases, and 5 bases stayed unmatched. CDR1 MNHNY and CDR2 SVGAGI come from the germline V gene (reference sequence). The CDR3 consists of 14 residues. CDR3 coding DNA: TGTGCCAGCACTGGCAGGGGGCTTAATTCACCCCTCCACTTT. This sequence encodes CASTGRGLNSPLHF.

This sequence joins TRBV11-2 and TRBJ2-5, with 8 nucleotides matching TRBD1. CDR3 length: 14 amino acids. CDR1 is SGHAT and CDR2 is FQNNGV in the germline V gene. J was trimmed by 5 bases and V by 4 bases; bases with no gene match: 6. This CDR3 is CASSSQGARETQYF. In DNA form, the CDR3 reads TGTGCCAGCAGCTCCCAGGGGGCTCGGGAGACCCAGTACTTC.

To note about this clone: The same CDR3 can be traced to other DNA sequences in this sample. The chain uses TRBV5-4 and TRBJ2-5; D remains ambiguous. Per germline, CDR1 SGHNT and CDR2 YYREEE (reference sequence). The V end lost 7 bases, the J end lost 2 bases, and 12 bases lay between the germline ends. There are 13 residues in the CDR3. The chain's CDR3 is CASSLTEQETQYF. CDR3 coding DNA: TGTGCCAGCTCCTTGACGGAACAAGAGACCCAGTACTTC.

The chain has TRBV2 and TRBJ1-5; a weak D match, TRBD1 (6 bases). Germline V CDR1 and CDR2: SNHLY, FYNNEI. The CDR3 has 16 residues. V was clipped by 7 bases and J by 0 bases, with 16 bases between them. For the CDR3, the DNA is TGTGCCAGCACCCTGGACAGCATTTATAGCAATCAGCCCCAGCATTTT. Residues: CASTLDSIYSNQPQHF.

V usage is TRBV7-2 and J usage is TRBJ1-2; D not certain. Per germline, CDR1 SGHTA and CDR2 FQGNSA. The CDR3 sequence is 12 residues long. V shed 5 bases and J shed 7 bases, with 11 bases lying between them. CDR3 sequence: CASSLGITGYTF. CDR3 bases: TGTGCCAGCAGCCTCGGAATTACTGGCTACACCTTC.

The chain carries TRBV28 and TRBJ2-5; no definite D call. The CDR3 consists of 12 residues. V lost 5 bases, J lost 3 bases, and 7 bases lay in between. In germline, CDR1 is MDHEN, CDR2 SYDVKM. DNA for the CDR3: TGTGCCAGCAGTCAGGCAAAAGAGACCCAGTACTTC. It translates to CASSQAKETQYF.

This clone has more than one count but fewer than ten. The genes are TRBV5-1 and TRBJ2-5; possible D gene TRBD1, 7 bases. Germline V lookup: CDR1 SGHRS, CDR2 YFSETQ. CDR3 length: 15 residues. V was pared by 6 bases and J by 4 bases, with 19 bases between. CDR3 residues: CASTPFGGQRETQYF. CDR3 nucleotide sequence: TGCGCCAGCACCCCATTCGGGGGACAGAGAGAGACCCAGTACTTC.

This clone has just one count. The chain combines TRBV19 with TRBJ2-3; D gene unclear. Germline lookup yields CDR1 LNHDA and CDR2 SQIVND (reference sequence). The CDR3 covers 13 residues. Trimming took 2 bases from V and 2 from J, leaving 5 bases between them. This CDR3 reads CASSISITDTQYF. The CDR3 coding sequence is TGTGCCAGTAGTATATCGATCACAGATACGCAGTATTTT.

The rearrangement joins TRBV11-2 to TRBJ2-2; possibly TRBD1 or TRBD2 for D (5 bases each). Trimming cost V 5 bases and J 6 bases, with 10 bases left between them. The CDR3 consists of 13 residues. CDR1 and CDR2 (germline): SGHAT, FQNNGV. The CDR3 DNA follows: TGTGCCAGCAGCCAAGGGACCTCCGGGGAGCTGTTTTTT. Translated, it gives CASSQGTSGELFF.

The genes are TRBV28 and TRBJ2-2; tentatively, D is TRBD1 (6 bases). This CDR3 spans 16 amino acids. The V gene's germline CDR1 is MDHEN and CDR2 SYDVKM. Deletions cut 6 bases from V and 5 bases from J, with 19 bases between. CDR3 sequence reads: CASSPRGTSRTGELFF. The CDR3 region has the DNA TGTGCCAGCAGCCCCCGAGGGACAAGCCGAACCGGGGAGCTGTTTTTT.

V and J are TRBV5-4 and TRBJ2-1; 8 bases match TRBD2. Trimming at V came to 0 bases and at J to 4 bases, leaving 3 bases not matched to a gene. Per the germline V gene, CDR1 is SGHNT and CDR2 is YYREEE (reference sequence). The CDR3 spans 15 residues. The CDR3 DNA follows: TGTGCCAGCAGCTTGGAGAGCGGGGGTTACAATGAGCAGTTCTTC. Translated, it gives CASSLESGGYNEQFF.

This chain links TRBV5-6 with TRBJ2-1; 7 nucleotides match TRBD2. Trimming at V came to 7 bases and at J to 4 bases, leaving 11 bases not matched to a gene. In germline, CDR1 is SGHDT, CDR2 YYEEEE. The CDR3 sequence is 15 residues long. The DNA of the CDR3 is TGTGCCAGCGGTGTCAGAGCGGGAATATACAATGAGCAGTTCTTC. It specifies CASGVRAGIYNEQFF. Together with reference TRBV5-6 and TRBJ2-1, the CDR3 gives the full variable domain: DAGVTQSPTHLIKTRGQQVTLRCSPKSGHDTVSWYQQALGQGPQFIFQYYEEEERQRGNFPDRFSGHQFPNYSSELNVNALLLGDSALYLCASGVRAGIYNEQFFGPGTRLTVL.

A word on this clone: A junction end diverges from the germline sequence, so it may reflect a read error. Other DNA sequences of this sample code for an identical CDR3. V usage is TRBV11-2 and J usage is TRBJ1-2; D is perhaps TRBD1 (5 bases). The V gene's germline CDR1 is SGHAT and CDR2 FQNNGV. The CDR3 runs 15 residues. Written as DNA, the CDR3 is TGCGCCAGCAGCGCGACCCTGACAGAACTCTGGGGCTACACCTTC. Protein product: CASSATLTELWGYTF.

This CDR3 reads CASSSPGLAGWPPPV. CDR3 sequence (DNA): TGTGCCAGCAGTTCTCCGGGACTGGCCGGGTGGCCTCCCCCTGTC. V is TRBV27 and J is TRBJ2-7; tentatively, D is TRBD2 (6 bases). This CDR3 is built from 15 residues. Germline CDR1 is MNHEY and CDR2 is SMNVEV (reference sequence).